Shown below are 24 T cell receptor beta chains from a single sample sequenced in a study of tumor-infiltrating lymphocytes in localized non-small cell lung cancer (dated by TCRdb to about 2021). The library was generated by the immunoSEQ multiplex PCR assay. TCRdb retrieved this table from immuneACCESS and kept in-frame rearrangements only. Not all clones are present; in checked studies, unresolved V genes account for under half, and no reason is known for the remainder. For this sample the table gives 6,900 or so clones, of which approximately 76% were detected only once. The biggest ten clones account for less than 8% of the sample. Material for sequencing was uninvolved lung tissue not adjacent to the tumor. The receptors were gathered from a human donor with non-small cell lung cancer.

This chain links TRBV27 with TRBJ2-7; D remains ambiguous. V gave up 2 bases and J gave up 3 bases, with 11 bases separating them. The CDR3 has 14 residues. Germline CDR1 MNHEY, CDR2 SMNVEV (reference sequence). The DNA for the CDR3 is TGTGCCAGCAGTTTAGCAGGAGAATTCTACGAGCAGTACTTC. Translated, it gives CASSLAGEFYEQYF.

The chain has TRBV18 and TRBJ1-1; D is possibly TRBD1 (5 bases). Per the germline V gene, CDR1 is KGHSH and CDR2 is LQKENI. This CDR3 has 13 residues. V was pared by 2 bases and J by 7 bases, with 11 bases between. Written as DNA, the CDR3 is TGTGCCAGCTCACCAGGGGGGAACGGTGAAGCTTTCTTT. This translates into CASSPGGNGEAFF.

This chain connects TRBV6-5 to TRBJ2-1; D is uncertain. Trimming left V 6 bases short and J 0 bases short, with 12 bases between. This CDR3 has 15 residues. Germline V lookup: CDR1 MNHEY, CDR2 SVGAGI. The CDR3 DNA reads TGTGCCAGCAGCCGCACTCTAGTCTCCTACAATGAGCAGTTCTTC. Protein: CASSRTLVSYNEQFF.

This clone was observed once. The chain is built from TRBV15 and TRBJ2-1; 11 bases are shared with TRBD2. Unmatched junction bases numbered 10, after V lost 0 bases and J lost 9 bases. CDR1 and CDR2 from the germline V gene are LNHNV and YYDKDF (reference sequence). This CDR3 is 17 amino acids long. CDR3 sequence (DNA): TGTGCCACCAGCAGAGATTTGGGACTAGCGGTGGGAAGTGAGCAGTTCTTC. Translating it yields CATSRDLGLAVGSEQFF.

Only a few counts were recorded for this clone. The V and J genes are TRBV6-5 and TRBJ1-6, with 7 bases aligning to TRBD1. The junction had 11 bases not matched to a gene; V was cut back by 8 bases and J by 7 bases. The CDR3 contains 15 residues. CDR1 and CDR2 (germline): MNHEY, SVGAGI. In DNA form, the CDR3 reads TGTGCCAGCGGATTGACAGGGTCCGAGAATTCACCCCTCCACTTT. The encoded protein is CASGLTGSENSPLHF.

The chain has TRBV11-2 and TRBJ2-2, with D possibly matching TRBD1 (5 bases). Trimming took off 5 bases at V and 1 base at J, with 14 bases between the two ends. Looked up from germline, CDR1 is SGHAT and CDR2 is FQNNGV. This CDR3 comprises 16 residues. The CDR3 DNA sequence: TGTGCCAGCAGCCCCGCAGGGTTCGAGAACACCGGGGAGCTGTTTTTT. This sequence encodes CASSPAGFENTGELFF.

V and J are TRBV5-1 and TRBJ1-1; no clear D. The germline V gene has CDR1 SGHRS and CDR2 YFSETQ. With 4 bases removed from V and 0 bases from J, the gap between germline ends came to 13 bases. This CDR3 contains 15 residues. The CDR3 region is CASSPNLNMNTEAFF. The DNA of the CDR3 is TGCGCCAGCAGCCCCAACCTTAACATGAACACTGAAGCTTTCTTT.

The CDR3 sequence is CASTQSSGSSYNEQFF. CDR3 nucleotide sequence: TGTGCCAGCACCCAAAGTAGCGGGAGCTCCTACAATGAGCAGTTCTTC. This sequence joins TRBV28 and TRBJ2-1, with TRBD2 matching over 9 bases. The junction had 7 bases not matched to a gene; V was cut back by 7 bases and J by 0 bases. CDR1 is MDHEN and CDR2 is SYDVKM in the germline V gene. The CDR3 loop spans 16 amino acids. Together with reference TRBV28 and TRBJ2-1, the CDR3 gives the full variable domain: DVKVTQSSRYLVKRTGEKVFLECVQDMDHENMFWYRQDPGLGLRLIYFSYDVKMKEKGDIPEGYSVSREKKERFSLILESASTNQTSMYLCASTQSSGSSYNEQFFGPGTRLTVL.

This clone was seen a single time. This sequence joins TRBV7-2 and TRBJ2-7; 9 nucleotides line up with TRBD2. Germline V gene sequence: CDR1 SGHTA, CDR2 FQGNSA. The CDR3 sequence is 14 residues long. The V gene end was trimmed by 5 bases and the J gene end by 5 bases; junction bases not matched to a gene: 7. CDR3 in amino acids: CASSPSSGTHEQYF. The CDR3 DNA is TGTGCCAGCAGCCCTTCTAGCGGGACCCACGAGCAGTACTTC.

V gene TRBV19 combines with J gene TRBJ2-1, with D possibly being TRBD2 (5 bases). This CDR3 comprises 15 residues. Trimming left V 7 bases short and J 6 bases short, with 19 bases between. CDR1 LNHDA and CDR2 SQIVND come from the germline V gene (reference sequence). For the CDR3, the DNA is TGTGCCAGTACCCCCGCCGCCTGGACTTCCAATGAGCAGTTCTTC. It specifies CASTPAAWTSNEQFF.

The chain uses TRBV7-8 and TRBJ2-5; the match to TRBD1 covers 8 bases. CDR1 and CDR2 (germline): SGHVS, FQNEAQ. The CDR3 contains 15 residues. J gave up 2 bases and V 3 bases, and 5 bases lay outside the gene matches. CDR3 sequence (DNA): TGTGCCAGCAGCTTTCAAAACAGGGGGCAAGAGACCCAGTACTTC. Amino acid sequence: CASSFQNRGQETQYF.

The chain links TRBV28 to TRBJ2-6, with D possibly called TRBD1 or TRBD2 (6 bases each). The germline V and J ends were trimmed by 10 bases and 1 base, with 17 bases remaining between them. Germline CDR1 and CDR2: MDHEN and SYDVKM. CDR3 length: 16 residues. CDR3 DNA: TGTGCCACCGGACGTGGGGGGCATTCTGGGGCCAACGTCCTGACTTTC. It is translated as CATGRGGHSGANVLTF. The variable domain in full, with the rest retrieved from reference TRBV28 and TRBJ2-6, is DVKVTQSSRYLVKRTGEKVFLECVQDMDHENMFWYRQDPGLGLRLIYFSYDVKMKEKGDIPEGYSVSREKKERFSLILESASTNQTSMYLCATGRGGHSGANVLTFGAGSRLTVL.

The chain has TRBV11-2 and TRBJ1-6, with D maybe TRBD1 (5 bases). The CDR3 is 15 residues long. The V and J ends lost 1 base and 7 bases respectively, with 11 bases between them. Germline V gene sequence: CDR1 SGHAT, CDR2 FQNNGV. The CDR3 region has the DNA TGTGCCAGCAGCTTAGGCAGGGAAAGGAATTCACCCCTCCACTTT. Its protein is CASSLGRERNSPLHF. The full variable domain, completed using reference TRBV11-2 and TRBJ1-6, is EAGVAQSPRYKIIEKRQSVAFWCNPISGHATLYWYQQILGQGPKLLIQFQNNGVVDDSQLPKDRFSAERLKGVDSTLKIQPAKLEDSAVYLCASSLGRERNSPLHFGNGTRLTVT.

J is TRBJ2-5 and V is TRBV19; tentatively, D is TRBD1 (5 bases). The CDR3 contains 15 residues. Germline CDR1 and CDR2: LNHDA and SQIVND (reference sequence). Trimming took off 7 bases at V and 3 bases at J, with 18 bases between the two ends. Here the CDR3 reads CASIGRERGKETQYF. The CDR3 DNA sequence: TGTGCCAGTATCGGCAGGGAAAGGGGTAAAGAGACCCAGTACTTC. The whole variable domain, filled in from reference TRBV19 and TRBJ2-5, reads DGGITQSPKYLFRKEGQNVTLSCEQNLNHDAMYWYRQDPGQGLRLIYYSQIVNDFQKGDIAEGYSVSREKKESFPLTVTSAQKNPTAFYLCASIGRERGKETQYFGPGTRLLVL.

V is TRBV6-6 and J is TRBJ2-7; 9 positions agree with TRBD1. Germline values: CDR1 MNHNY, CDR2 SVGAGI (reference sequence). This CDR3 comprises 14 residues. With V trimmed by 6 bases and J by 4 bases, 7 bases remained unmatched. CDR3 sequence reads: CASSPGTGRYEQYF. The CDR3, as DNA: TGTGCCAGCAGCCCCGGGACAGGGAGATACGAGCAGTACTTC.

The chain recombines TRBV4-2 with TRBJ2-1, with 10 bases identical to TRBD1. The CDR3 runs 15 residues. The germline gives CDR1 LGHNA, CDR2 YNFKEQ. The junction had 1 base not matched to a gene; V was cut back by 1 base and J by 4 bases. The CDR3 DNA follows: TGTGCCAGCAGCCAAGGGACAGGGGGGTACAATGAGCAGTTCTTC. Amino acids: CASSQGTGGYNEQFF.

The V call is TRBV5-8, the J call TRBJ2-3; D possibly uses TRBD1 or TRBD2 (6 bases each). Trimming took 6 bases from V and 2 from J, leaving 19 bases between them. Germline V gene lookup returns CDR1 SGHTS and CDR2 YDEGEE. This CDR3 contains 16 residues. The CDR3 DNA is TGTGCCAGCAAGAGGGGAACGGGGGCAAACACAGATACGCAGTATTTT. It yields the protein CASKRGTGANTDTQYF.

This chain connects TRBV5-1 to TRBJ2-3; D might be TRBD1 or TRBD2, each matching 6 bases. V was pared by 3 bases and J by 0 bases, with 14 bases between. This CDR3 contains 16 residues. Germline-derived CDR1 and CDR2 are SGHRS and YFSETQ. CDR3 in DNA: TGCGCCAGCAGCTCGGGGCGGGACACGAGCACAGATACGCAGTATTTT. It yields the protein CASSSGRDTSTDTQYF.

The J gene is TRBJ2-1, the V gene TRBV7-3, with TRBD2 matching 7 bases. Germline CDR1 reads SGHTA; CDR2 reads FQGTGA. V shed 5 bases, J shed 0 bases, and the junction held 7 bases outside the gene matches. The CDR3 has 16 residues. The CDR3 spells CASSAIAGSSYNEQFF. The DNA of the CDR3 is TGTGCCAGCAGCGCCATAGCGGGCAGCTCCTACAATGAGCAGTTCTTC.

The chain combines TRBV7-8 with TRBJ1-5; 8 bases match TRBD1. Germline CDR1 and CDR2: SGHVS and FQNEAQ. V lost 5 bases, J lost 1 base, and 10 bases stayed unmatched. The length of the CDR3 is 17 residues. The CDR3 sequence is CASSLLQGARSNQPQHF. DNA of the CDR3: TGTGCCAGCAGCCTCCTGCAGGGGGCGAGGAGCAATCAGCCCCAGCATTTT.

The V call is TRBV5-1, the J call TRBJ2-5; D unclear. The CDR3 sequence is 15 residues long. Trimming cost V 1 base and J 3 bases, with 13 bases left between them. Per germline, CDR1 SGHRS and CDR2 YFSETQ. CDR3 DNA sequence: TGCGCCAGCAGCTTGTTCGCGGCGGTGAAAGAGACCCAGTACTTC. This encodes CASSLFAAVKETQYF. Based on the CDR3 plus reference TRBV5-1 and TRBJ2-5, the full variable domain is KAGVTQTPRYLIKTRGQQVTLSCSPISGHRSVSWYQQTPGQGLQFLFEYFSETQRNKGNFPGRFSGRQFSNSRSEMNVSTLELGDSALYLCASSLFAAVKETQYFGPGTRLLVL.

The V call is TRBV6-4, the J call TRBJ1-2, with a tentative D call TRBD1 (5 bases). CDR1 is MRHNA, CDR2 SNTAGT, per germline. The CDR3 loop spans 13 amino acids. V lost 6 bases to trimming and J lost 7 bases, with 15 bases between them. As DNA, the CDR3 is TGTGCCAGCAGACTCGACAGCTTCTCTGGCTACACCTTC. Its protein is CASRLDSFSGYTF.

This clone was picked up one time. The chain employs TRBV27 and TRBJ2-7, with 9 bases that match TRBD2. CDR3 length equals 19 residues. The J segment lost 3 bases and the V segment lost 5 bases, leaving 20 bases of the junction unmatched. Germline V lookup: CDR1 MNHEY, CDR2 SMNVEV (reference sequence). The CDR3 here is CASSPWSGLGAGGGYEQYF. CDR3 in DNA: TGTGCCAGCAGTCCCTGGTCGGGTCTAGGCGCGGGAGGGGGCTACGAGCAGTACTTC.

V gene TRBV27 combines with J gene TRBJ2-1; the D gene is possibly TRBD1 (5 bases). Trimming left V 4 bases short and J 6 bases short, with 13 bases between. CDR3 length: 14 residues. Germline CDR1 is MNHEY and CDR2 is SMNVEV (reference sequence). The CDR3 loop reads CASSYRSLGNEQFF. CDR3 sequence (DNA): TGTGCCAGCAGTTACAGGAGTCTGGGCAATGAGCAGTTCTTC.